This T cell receptor (beta chain) was identified in a study of blood T cell repertoires in COVID-19. Background on the study: The United States, Italy and Spain provided the acute and convalescent COVID-19 samples. PBMCs, B-cell-depleted T cells, or T cells were the source of the cDNA or gDNA that made up the material.

Losses at the gene ends were 3 bases for V and 4 bases for J; bases not matched to a gene: 1. Germline V gene data show CDR1 as LNHDA and CDR2 as SQIVND (reference sequence). This CDR3 is 15 amino acids long. Per the authors' pipeline: Amplification of reference gene primers provided the estimated nucleated cell counts. TCRdb keeps only in-frame clones here, not all; method: immunoSEQ multiplex PCR. V and J calls plus clone size are reproduced from that table; the DNA served to infer D and trimming. The sample includes hundreds of thousands of clones, 65% to 90% of them seen just once. The sequencing sample was made of peripheral blood. The J gene is TRBJ2-4, the V gene TRBV19, with 12 nucleotides matching TRBD2. This TCR was recovered from a man between 50 and 59 years old with active or convalescent COVID-19. The CDR3 nucleotides are TGTGCCAGTAGTATCGGACTAGCGGGAAAAAACATTCAGTACTTC. As protein: CASSIGLAGKNIQYF.